The 5 T cell receptor beta chains below come from one sample, sequenced in a study of cytomegalovirus exposure and HLA in healthy donors. Use of 60 Vbeta and 13 Jbeta primers characterized the PCR. Only in-frame clones appear in the TCRdb table, and some are missing; sequencing was by immunoSEQ multiplex PCR. The repertoire holds 140,000 or so clones, with over 70% as singletons. The specimen sequenced was PBMCs. These receptor sequences come from a woman aged 40-49 years in good health and CMV-seronegative.

The chain carries TRBV10-3 and TRBJ1-2; TRBD1 matches at 7 bases. From germline, CDR1 is ENHRY and CDR2 SYGVKD. The CDR3 is 13 amino acids. V was pared by 5 bases and J by 5 bases, with 5 bases of the junction left unmatched. The chain's CDR3 is CAISSGTEYGYTF. The CDR3 DNA reads as TGTGCCATCAGTTCCGGGACAGAATATGGCTACACCTTC.

The chain joins TRBV7-9 to TRBJ2-1; the match to TRBD2 covers 7 bases. CDR1 and CDR2 (germline): SEHNR, FQNEAQ (reference sequence). This CDR3 has 16 residues. Trimming took 4 bases from V and 7 from J; bases not matched to a gene: 13. The CDR3, as DNA: TGTGCCAGCAGCTCCCCCGCGGGAGTGGGGAGTAATGAGCAGTTCTTC. Translated: CASSSPAGVGSNEQFF. Full variable domain (outside the CDR3, taken from reference TRBV7-9 and TRBJ2-1): DTGVSQNPRHKITKRGQNVTFRCDPISEHNRLYWYRQTLGQGPEFLTYFQNEAQLEKSRLLSDRFSAERPKGSFSTLEIQRTEQGDSAMYLCASSSPAGVGSNEQFFGPGTRLTVL.

This chain connects TRBV18 to TRBJ1-5, with 10 positions matching TRBD1. Trimming took 4 bases from V and 7 from J; bases not matched to a gene: 10. Germline lookup yields CDR1 KGHSH and CDR2 LQKENI. CDR3 length: 16 amino acids. The CDR3 region has the DNA TGTGCCAGCTCACTAACCGGGACAGGGGTGTCGCAGCCCCAGCATTTT. As protein: CASSLTGTGVSQPQHF.

The J gene is TRBJ1-1, the V gene TRBV7-9, with D tentatively TRBD1 (6 bases). This CDR3 is 14 amino acids long. Trimming stripped 6 bases from V and 2 bases from J, with 13 bases between. Germline V gene sequence: CDR1 SEHNR, CDR2 FQNEAQ (reference sequence). The DNA of the CDR3 is TGTGCCAGCAGGGACAGCCCTTTAAACACTGAAGCTTTCTTT. Translated: CASRDSPLNTEAFF.

The CDR3 is CASSENTGLETQYF. In DNA form, the CDR3 reads TGTGCCAGCAGTGAAAATACAGGGCTGGAGACCCAGTACTTC. The rearrangement uses TRBV6-1 and TRBJ2-5; D is perhaps TRBD1 (6 bases). Trimming pared 2 bases from V and 5 bases from J, leaving 12 bases between. Germline V lookup: CDR1 MNHNS, CDR2 SASEGT. CDR3 length: 14 residues.